This TCR beta chain originates from a study of T cell repertoires in cytomegalovirus infection. Study summary: Indications came from public TCR beta signatures; they pointed to CMV infection and to a matching HLA type. Study-wide results and caveats: HLA-C-restricted TCR beta clonotypes specific for CMV led the ex vivo response.

Of note for this clonotype: What it recognizes is unknown.

Per germline, CDR1 DFQATT and CDR2 SNEGSKA (reference sequence). There are 11 residues in the CDR3. The germline V and J ends were trimmed by 3 bases and 9 bases, with 12 bases remaining between them. TCRdb called the reads again in MiXCR, with one record for every CDR3 protein. Of hundreds of thousands of distinct CDR3 sequences in the sample, around 24% are singletons; the top ten hold 8%. This TCR came from a human donor in good health (CMV status not recorded). Some clones in this sample may be carry-over from other donors' samples. V is TRBV20-1 and J is TRBJ2-7; no reliable D call. Sequencing used CD8+ T cells from PBMCs. In DNA, the CDR3 is TGCAGTGCTAGCGTTTATCACTGGCAGTACGTC. Its translation: CSASVYHWQYV.